These 27 T cell receptor delta chains were all obtained from the same sample, sequenced in a study of γδ T cells in repeated Plasmodium falciparum infection. TCRdb reanalyzed the multiplex PCR reads using CATT. This sample has 93,000 or so delta-chain clones, with 0.85% to 1% found just once. Vgamma9/Vdelta2+ and Vdelta2-negative gammadelta T cells were flow-sorted from PBMC for bulk sequencing. Sequencing was performed on gamma-delta T cells from blood. The receptors come from a pool of human donors (malaria-infected and uninfected, not separated).

This clone was counted only a few times. A far larger clone is only one base removed, so a read error is likely. The same CDR3 arises from other DNA sequences in this sample as well. The genes are TRDV2 and TRDJ1, with 8 nucleotides matching TRDD3. Germline matching of the DNA provided the J gene here, since TCRdb leaves it blank. The CDR3 totals 17 residues. Germline CDR1 GEAIGNYY, CDR2 EKD. Unmatched junction bases numbered 9, after V lost 0 bases and J lost 1 base. The CDR3 loop reads CACDTLVLGDTTDKLIF. The CDR3, as DNA: TGTGCCTGTGACACCTTAGTACTAGGGGATACCACCGATAAACTCATCTTT.

This clone showed up just a few times. TCRdb's protein, taken from a much larger clone, differs from this DNA's translation at residue 15, likely owing to a read error; the protein displayed comes from the DNA. The rearrangement joins TRDV1 to TRDJ1; 11 bases fit TRDD3. TCRdb carries no J gene annotation; the J gene was assigned here by matching the DNA with germline. The CDR3 runs to 18 residues. Germline V gives CDR1 TSWWSYY, CDR2 QGS. The chain's CDR3 is CALGELYWGIRYTDRLIF. Written as DNA, the CDR3 is TGTGCTCTTGGGGAACTTTACTGGGGGATAAGGTACACCGATAGACTCATCTTT.

With respect to this clone: The mismatch at residue 15 between this DNA's translation and the TCRdb protein of a much larger clone likely reflects a read error; the protein shown is translated from the DNA. The chain is built from TRDV2 and TRDJ2; D perhaps matches TRDD3 (6 bases). CDR1 and CDR2 (germline): GEAIGNYY, EKD. This CDR3 contains 18 residues. CDR3 sequence: CACDTLEGDGHSTARLFF. The CDR3 DNA sequence: TGTGCCTGTGACACTCTTGAGGGGGACGGTCACTCGACAGCACGACTCTTCTTT.

With regard to this clone: TCRdb shows a much larger clone's protein in place of this DNA's translation, and the two differ at residue 16, likely through a read error; the protein shown is translated from the DNA. The rearrangement joins TRDV1 to TRDJ4; 7 positions agree with TRDD3. Germline-derived CDR1 and CDR2 are TSWWSYY and QGS. The CDR3 is 19 residues long. V dropped 3 bases and J dropped 7; count of bases not matched to a gene: 26. CDR3 sequence: CALGEALKSWGSYRAHLIF. The CDR3 region has the DNA TGTGCTCTTGGGGAGGCCCTTAAGTCCTGGGGGTCCTATCGAGCACACCTGATCTTT.

With regard to this clone: This likely stems from a read error, as it lies one base from a far larger clone. Other nucleotide sequences in the sample specify the same CDR3. The chain is built from TRDV1 and TRDJ1, with a possible D match to TRDD3 (5 bases). Per the germline V gene, CDR1 is TSWWSYY and CDR2 is QGS. V was shortened by 5 bases and J by 2 bases, with 15 bases between the two germline ends. There are 15 residues in the CDR3. The CDR3 sequence: CALGNRVLATDKLIF. The CDR3, as DNA: TGTGCTCTTGGGAACAGGGTACTGGCAACCGATAAACTCATCTTT.

This clone showed up many times. The protein held in TCRdb is that of a much larger clone and does not match this DNA's translation at residue 18, likely because of a read error; the protein shown is translated from the DNA. V and J are TRDV2 and TRDJ2, with TRDD3 matching 11 bases. Germline V lookup: CDR1 GEAIGNYY, CDR2 EKD. There are 21 residues in the CDR3. CDR3 region: CACDTLGGGYAVNDLTAKLFF. Here the CDR3 DNA reads TGTGCCTGTGACACGTTAGGTGGGGGATACGCGGTTAACGATTTGACAGCAAAACTCTTCTTT.

As concerns this clone: The protein TCRdb lists belongs to a much larger clone and differs from this DNA's translation at residue 16, which points to a read error; the protein shown is made from the DNA. The rearrangement links TRDV2 to TRDJ1; 12 bases match TRDD3. Here the J gene came from matching the DNA to germline, since TCRdb omits it. This CDR3 contains 21 residues. J lost 3 bases, V lost 3 bases, and 22 bases had no gene match. The germline gives CDR1 GEAIGNYY, CDR2 EKD. The CDR3 nucleotides read TGTGCCTGTGACGCCTCCCTCAGGTACTGGGGGATACCACAGTACGCCGATAAACTCATCTTT. Translated: CACDASLRYWGIPQYADKLIF.

This clone showed up just a few times. A far larger clone is a single base away, which makes a read error likely. This CDR3 is also generated by other DNA sequences in the sample. This chain connects TRDV1 to TRDJ1, with 8 bases identical to TRDD3. Germline loops: CDR1 TSWWSYY, CDR2 QGS. This CDR3 has 22 amino acids. CDR3 bases: TGTGCTCTCGGGGAACTAAGACTGACCTTCTGGGGGAAAACTAGCTACACCGATAAACTCATCTTT. Translation gives CALGELRLTFWGKTSYTDKLIF.

This clone was detected only a few times. This likely traces to a read error, being one base from a far larger clone. Other DNA sequences in the sample encode the same CDR3. A V gene of TRDV2 was called, but no J gene was assigned; the table's D call TRDD3 went unverified against the DNA. This CDR3 is 19 amino acids long. The germline gives CDR1 GEAIGNYY, CDR2 EKD. The CDR3 reads CACDTVLLGDTLYSDKLIF. Written as DNA, the CDR3 is TGTGCCTGTGACACGGTACTACTGGGGGATACGCTGTACTCCGATAAACTCATTTTT.

This clone was seen only a few times. A much larger clone lies one base from this, so it may be a read error. Other DNA sequences within the sample encode an identical CDR3. The chain combines TRDV1 with TRDJ1; 10 positions agree with TRDD3. V shed 3 bases, J shed 7 bases, and the junction held 26 bases outside the gene matches. In germline, CDR1 is TSWWSYY, CDR2 QGS. The CDR3 runs 21 residues. Here the CDR3 reads CALGEPVLRWGIFVDPVKLIF. The CDR3 bases are TGTGCTCTTGGGGAGCCTGTCCTACGCTGGGGGATATTTGTGGATCCGGTTAAACTCATCTTT.

A few counts support this clone. The TCRdb record carries a much larger clone's protein, which differs from this DNA's translation at residue 3; a read error is the likely cause, and the protein listed here is the DNA translation. This chain connects TRDV2 to TRDJ1; TRDD2 matches 8 bases. The CDR3 extends over 21 amino acids. Germline CDR1 GEAIGNYY, CDR2 EKD. The DNA for the CDR3 is TGTGCCAGTGACACGCTCCTTCCTAGATTGGTGGTTGGCTCCGCAACCGATAAACTCATCTTT. Translating it yields CASDTLLPRLVVGSATDKLIF.

This clone occurred a few times. Given a far larger clone just one base away, this is likely a sequencing read error. Other DNA sequences in the sample encode the same CDR3. The chain has TRAV36/DV7 and TRDJ1, with 9 nucleotides matching TRDD3. Germline matching of the DNA provided the J gene here, since TCRdb leaves it blank. CDR3 length: 14 amino acids. CDR1 and CDR2 (germline): VTNFRS, LTSSGIE (reference sequence). CDR3 sequence: CAPYWGKYTDKLIF. In nucleotides, the CDR3 is TGTGCCCCTTACTGGGGGAAGTACACAGATAAACTCATCTTT.

A word on this clone: The protein recorded in TCRdb matches a much larger clone and deviates from this DNA's translation at residue 5, suggesting a read error; the protein here is obtained by translating the DNA. No J gene was named, though the V gene is TRDV2; the table's D call of TRDD3 was not tested on the DNA. Germline CDR1 is GEAIGNYY and CDR2 is EKD. The CDR3 has 21 amino acids. In DNA, the CDR3 is TGTGCCTGTGACGCCGACAACTGGGGGATACGCGTCTTACCAATCACACCCCCTCGGATCTTT. Translated, it gives CACDADNWGIRVLPITPPRIF.

About this clone: This likely came from a read error, as a far larger clone is one base away. This same CDR3 is encoded by further DNA sequences in the sample. The rearrangement joins TRDV1 to TRDJ1; 11 bases match TRDD3. V shed 5 bases and J 0 bases; nucleotides not matched to a gene: 11. The germline V gene has CDR1 TSWWSYY and CDR2 QGS. The CDR3 totals 18 residues. In DNA form, the CDR3 reads TGTGCTCTTGGGCCTGGGGGATACCTCGTCGAGTACACCGATAAACTCATCTTT. Amino acid sequence: CALGPGGYLVEYTDKLIF.

On this clone itself: The protein TCRdb gives is from a much larger clone and does not agree with this DNA's translation at residue 18, likely a read error; the protein shown here comes from the DNA. V gene assignment gives TRDV1, but the J gene was left uncalled; the table gives TRDD3 as D, unverified against the DNA. The CDR3 extends over 20 amino acids. Germline assignment: CDR1 TSWWSYY and CDR2 QGS. The CDR3 bases are TGTGCTCTTGGGGGACGGAGCTGGGGGATACGCGTTGTTTGGGCCGATAAACCCATCTTT. Residues: CALGGRSWGIRVVWADKPIF.

On this clone itself: The protein given by TCRdb reflects a much larger clone and differs at residue 16 from this DNA's translation, likely from a read error; the protein shown is the DNA's translation. CDR3 coding DNA: TGTGCTCTTGGGGAACTAGGAGTCTTTTCTCGTACTGGGGGATACGTGACCGATAAACTCATCTTT. This sequence encodes CALGELGVFSRTGGYVTDKLIF. V and J are TRDV1 and TRDJ1; TRDD3 aligns across 13 bases. The J gene was not available in TCRdb and was assigned here by matching the DNA to germline segments. The germline V gene encodes CDR1 TSWWSYY and CDR2 QGS. The CDR3 extends over 22 amino acids. The junction had 18 bases not matched to a gene; V was cut back by 0 bases and J by 2 bases.

This clone is termed medium-sized. The same CDR3 can be traced to other DNA sequences in this sample. The V call is TRDV1, the J call TRDJ1, with no clear D. Germline V gene sequence: CDR1 TSWWSYY, CDR2 QGS. The CDR3 has 18 amino acids. V lost 5 bases to trimming and J lost 0 bases, with 22 bases between them. The CDR3 reads CALGNPSRPPLDTDKLIF. In DNA form, the CDR3 reads TGTGCTCTTGGGAACCCGAGTCGCCCGCCCTTAGACACCGATAAACTCATCTTT.

As concerns this clone: A read error is likely here: a far larger clone is one base away. The same CDR3 is also encoded by other DNA sequences in this sample. The chain employs TRDV1 and TRDJ1; 7 bases map to TRDD3. This CDR3 has 23 amino acids. The V gene's germline CDR1 is TSWWSYY and CDR2 QGS. The CDR3 reads CALGELTLSGSPGGYKYTDKLIF. The CDR3 region has the DNA TGTGCTCTCGGGGAACTTACCCTTTCCGGCAGTCCTGGGGGCTACAAGTACACCGATAAACTCATCTTT.

This clone was picked up a small number of times. The protein TCRdb lists belongs to a much larger clone and differs from this DNA's translation at residue 14, which points to a read error; the protein shown is made from the DNA. The J gene has no call, while the V gene is TRDV2. The CDR3 length is 16 residues. Germline CDR1 and CDR2: GEAIGNYY and EKD. CDR3 coding DNA: TGTGCCTGTGACAGGGCCTACGCCCCATCCACCGATAAACCCATCTTT. Amino acid sequence: CACDRAYAPSTDKPIF.

Concerning this clone: This sequence is one base from a far larger clone and is likely a read error. Other DNA sequences in this specimen translate into the identical CDR3. This chain joins TRDV1 and TRDJ1, with a tentative D call TRDD3 (6 bases). Matching the DNA to germline supplied the J gene, which TCRdb does not give. Germline CDR1 reads TSWWSYY; CDR2 reads QGS. The CDR3 has 22 amino acids. The CDR3 sequence is CALGELYRLGIRRVDGTDKLIF. In DNA form, the CDR3 reads TGTGCCCTTGGGGAACTGTACCGACTCGGGATAAGGAGAGTTGACGGCACCGATAAACTCATCTTT.

There are a few counts of this clone. This sequence is one base from a far larger clone and is likely a read error. The genes are TRDV2 and TRDJ3; D unclear. In the absence of a J gene in TCRdb, the DNA was matched to germline to assign it here. Trimming pared 3 bases from V and 0 bases from J, leaving 23 bases between. This CDR3 has 21 residues. In germline, CDR1 is GEAIGNYY, CDR2 EKD. DNA of the CDR3: TGTGCCTGTGACGATCTGGAGAGCGGGACTGAGAGCTCCTGGGACACCCGACAGATGTTTTTC. Residues: CACDDLESGTESSWDTRQMFF.

Sample share makes this clone medium-sized. The CDR3 DNA reads TGTGCCTGTGACACCGGTCTGGGGGATTCTCAATTTTACACCGATAAACTCATCTTT. This encodes CACDTGLGDSQFYTDKLIF. J is TRDJ1 and V is TRDV2, with 9 bases matching TRDD3. The CDR3 is 19 residues long. Germline V CDR1 and CDR2: GEAIGNYY, EKD. With V trimmed by 0 bases and J by 0 bases, 13 bases remained unmatched.

With respect to this clone: The TCRdb protein comes from a much larger clone and disagrees with this DNA's translation at residue 15, likely due to a read error; the protein given here is derived from the DNA. The chain is built from TRDV1 and TRDJ1, with D possibly matching TRDD2 (5 bases). TCRdb supplies no J gene; here it was assigned by aligning the nucleotide sequence to germline. Trimming removed 3 bases from V and 0 bases from J, with 35 bases in between. CDR1 is TSWWSYY, CDR2 QGS, per germline. The CDR3 has 23 residues. CDR3 coding DNA: TGTGCTCTTGGGGACCCCCTCTCTACGGCCCCAACCTACGTCCGTCAGTACACCGATAAACTCATCTTT. The encoded protein is CALGDPLSTAPTYVRQYTDKLIF.

A word on this clone: This DNA's translation and the protein TCRdb lists, from a much larger clone, do not match at residue 21, likely due to a read error; the protein shown is translated from the DNA. The CDR3 protein is CALGGKGVNPGDSPRGGCTDELIF. CDR3 nucleotide sequence: TGTGCTCTTGGGGGAAAGGGTGTTAATCCAGGGGATTCCCCGCGTGGGGGATGCACCGATGAACTCATCTTT. This chain uses TRDV1 with TRDJ1, with 8 nucleotides matching TRDD3. Germline V CDR1 and CDR2: TSWWSYY, QGS. The CDR3 consists of 24 residues.

This clone was seen only a few times. This DNA translates differently at residue 14 from the TCRdb protein, which is that of a much larger clone; a read error is likely, and the protein shown is the DNA's own translation. V gene TRDV1 combines with J gene TRDJ1, with 10 bases aligning to TRDD3. TCRdb records no J gene; here it was assigned by comparing the DNA to germline. The CDR3 is 19 amino acids. CDR1 is TSWWSYY and CDR2 is QGS in the germline V gene. V lost 1 base to trimming and J lost 9 bases; unmatched junction nucleotides: 20. CDR3: CALGEPYFPPTGGCRELIF. The CDR3 DNA reads as TGTGCTCTTGGGGAACCGTATTTCCCCCCAACTGGGGGATGCCGAGAACTCATCTTT.

As to this clone: A read error is the likely source, as a far larger clone sits one nucleotide away. The identical CDR3 is also encoded by other nucleotide sequences in the sample. V and J are TRDV2 and TRDJ1; 10 positions agree with TRDD3. The V segment lost 7 bases and the J segment 1 base; nucleotides outside the gene matches: 17. Germline-derived CDR1 and CDR2 are GEAIGNYY and EKD. The CDR3 contains 18 residues. The CDR3, as DNA: TGTGCCTGCGACGGGAGTACTGGGGGATCCATCCCCACCGATAAACTCATCTTT. Residues: CACDGSTGGSIPTDKLIF.

This clone was observed a handful of times. TCRdb assigns this DNA the protein of a much larger clone, which departs from its translation at residue 11; this likely reflects a read error, and the protein shown comes from translating the DNA. The J gene is TRDJ1, the V gene TRDV2; 7 nucleotides align to TRDD3. The V gene's germline CDR1 is GEAIGNYY and CDR2 EKD. This CDR3 spans 16 amino acids. The trim removed 3 bases at V and 3 bases at J, leaving 12 bases unmatched. The CDR3 loop is CACDSLLGIYPDKLIF. In DNA form, the CDR3 reads TGTGCCTGTGACTCTCTACTGGGGATTTACCCCGATAAACTCATCTTT.